Sequencing of this T cell receptor beta chain was carried out in a study of shared clonotypes between healthy human individuals. The donors, all of them Caucasian adults, lived in Nashville, Tennessee. Roughly 93 million PBMCs supplied genomic DNA for unsorted samples. The germline CDR1 and CDR2 sequences are KGHSH and LQKENI. The CDR3 contains 16 residues. Notes on this clone: The antigen is undetermined. The CDR3 end shows no conserved phenylalanine or tryptophan, and so a read error is likely.

Replicate PCRs for unsorted PBMC used approximately 300 ng DNA (about 30,000 T cell genomes). TCRdb's table, derived via immunoSEQ multiplex PCR, lists solely in-frame clones and lacks some. The sample yields 97,000 or so clones, approximately 51% seen once. Study-wide results and limits: Exclusively blood specimens were collected; tissue repertoires likely differ.

Material for sequencing was PBMCs. The clonotype was recovered from a woman in her 40s in good health. Some clones in this sample may be carry-over from other donors' samples. The chain couples TRBV18 to TRBJ2-6; D is unresolved. As DNA, the CDR3 is TGTGCCAGCTTACCATCCGAGAACTCTGGGGCCAACGTCCTGACTCTC. Its protein is CASLPSENSGANVLTL.